This T cell receptor beta chain was recovered during a study of T cells after yellow fever vaccination. General study points: Among all clonotypes, a small share was observed in both CD4 and CD8 compartments. Clones from primary vaccination mostly reappeared after the booster (around 96% CD4, around 90% CD8).

Generation of TCR cDNA used 5'RACE template switching (which added a universal primer site and UMIs). Via MiXCR, TCRdb re-called the 5' RACE reads, giving one row per CDR3 protein. Among some 250,000 distinct CDR3 sequences, 3.6% were seen once, and the ten largest hold over 15%. At least ten counts were recorded for this clonotype. Its target is unknown. Germline lookup yields CDR1 SQVTM and CDR2 ANQGSEA. The CDR3 is 13 residues long. Losses at the gene ends were 4 bases for V and 5 bases for J; bases not matched to a gene: 5. The V and J genes are TRBV29-1 and TRBJ1-2, with TRBD1 identical over 9 bases. The receptor was isolated from a man between 18 and 35 years old who received the YFV17D yellow fever vaccine. Specimen: PBMCs, collected 15 days after the yellow fever booster vaccination. CDR3 in DNA: TGCAGCGTTGTACCGGACAGGGGTTATGGCTACACCTTC. Protein product: CSVVPDRGYGYTF.